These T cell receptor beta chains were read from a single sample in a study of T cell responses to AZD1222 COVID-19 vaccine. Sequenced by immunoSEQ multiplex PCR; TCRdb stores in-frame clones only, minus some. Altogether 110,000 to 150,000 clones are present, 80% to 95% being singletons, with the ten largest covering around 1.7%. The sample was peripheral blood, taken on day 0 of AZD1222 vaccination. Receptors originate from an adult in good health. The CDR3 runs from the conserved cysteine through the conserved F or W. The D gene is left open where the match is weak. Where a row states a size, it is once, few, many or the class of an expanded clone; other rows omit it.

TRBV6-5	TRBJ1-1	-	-	TGTGCCAGCAATGTTGACGGGAACACTGAAGCTTTCTTT	CASNVDGNTEAFF
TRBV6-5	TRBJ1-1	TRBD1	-	TGTGCCAGCAGTAAATGGACAGGGGCGAACACTGAAGCTTTCTTT	CASSKWTGANTEAFF
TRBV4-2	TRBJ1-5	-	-	TGTGCCAGCAGCCAAGAAATAGGGGGTCAGCCCCAGCATTTT	CASSQEIGGQPQHF
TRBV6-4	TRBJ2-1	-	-	TGTGCCAGCAGTGGAGAGGGGGATGGCAATGAGCAGTTCTTC	CASSGEGDGNEQFF
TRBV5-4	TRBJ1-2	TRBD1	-	TGTGCCAGCAGCCCTGACAGGGGTGATGGCTACACCTTC	CASSPDRGDGYTF
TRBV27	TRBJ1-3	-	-	TGTGCCAGCAGTTTATGGTCTCCGGGTGCAGGCTCTGGAAACACCATATATTTT	CASSLWSPGAGSGNTIYF
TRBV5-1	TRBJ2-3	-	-	TGCGCCAGCAGCTCAGTAGTCCCAGATACGCAGTATTTT	CASSSVVPDTQYF
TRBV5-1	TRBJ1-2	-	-	TGCGCCAGCAGCAAGGCAGACGATGGCTACACCTTC	CASSKADDGYTF
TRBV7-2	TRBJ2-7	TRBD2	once	TGTGCCAGCAGCTGGACTAGCGGGAGGGACGAGCAGTACTTC	CASSWTSGRDEQYF
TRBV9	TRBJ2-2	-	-	TGTGCCAGCAGCGTAGCTACGAACCCAAACACCGGGGAGCTGTTTTTT	CASSVATNPNTGELFF
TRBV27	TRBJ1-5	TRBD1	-	TGTGCCAGCAGTTTGACAGGGGGTAATCAGCCCCAGCATTTT	CASSLTGGNQPQHF
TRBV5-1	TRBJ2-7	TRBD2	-	TGCGCCAGCAGCTTGGAAGGGGAGGGAGGTTTCCACGAGCAGTACTTC	CASSLEGEGGFHEQYF
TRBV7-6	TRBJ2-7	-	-	TGTGCCAGCAGCTTAGGGGGTCGGGGGAGTGTTAACGAGCAGTACTTC	CASSLGGRGSVNEQYF
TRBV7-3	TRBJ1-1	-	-	TGTGCCAGCAGCTCCCGGAGGAACACTGAAGCTTTCTTT	CASSSRRNTEAFF
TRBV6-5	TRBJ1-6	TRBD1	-	TGTGCCAGCAGTTATCGGGACAGTAGTCTTAATTCACCCCTCCACTTT	CASSYRDSSLNSPLHF
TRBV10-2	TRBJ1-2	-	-	TGCGCCAGCAGGTTGACACGAGGGACGGGCTATGGCTACACCTTC	CASRLTRGTGYGYTF